A selection of T cell receptor beta chains follows, all from one sample in a study of cytomegalovirus exposure and HLA in healthy donors. Clones were sequenced by immunoSEQ multiplex PCR, and TCRdb holds only the in-frame ones, with some missing. The profile shows about 140,000 clones, 65% to 80% of them singletons. Sequences were obtained from PBMCs. The origin of the receptors is a woman aged 45-65 years in good health and CMV-seropositive. Each CDR3 is given without its conserved first and last residue.

len: 13; v_gene: TRBV28; j_gene: TRBJ2-5; CDR3aa: ASSRRTVQEETQY
len: 14; v_gene: TRBV16; j_gene: TRBJ2-2; CDR3aa: ASSQLAGTNTGELF
len: 10; v_gene: TRBV2; j_gene: TRBJ1-2; CDR3aa: ASTTGFDGYT
len: 12; v_gene: TRBV28; j_gene: TRBJ2-1; CDR3aa: ASSLLAGRNEQF
len: 13; v_gene: TRBV9; j_gene: TRBJ2-1; CDR3aa: ASSVDTGTYNEQF
len: 12; v_gene: TRBV2; j_gene: TRBJ1-5; CDR3aa: ASSDSVIHQPQH
len: 12; v_gene: TRBV5-1; j_gene: TRBJ2-3; CDR3aa: ASSLGTITDTQY
len: 13; v_gene: TRBV11-1; j_gene: TRBJ2-1; CDR3aa: ASSRTSGGYNEQF
len: 10; v_gene: TRBV7-9; j_gene: TRBJ2-1; CDR3aa: ASSPQGNEQF
len: 13; v_gene: TRBV7-3; j_gene: TRBJ1-6; CDR3aa: ASSLTGTGGSPLH
len: 12; v_gene: TRBV19; j_gene: TRBJ1-2; CDR3aa: ASSTPDRYNGYT
len: 11; v_gene: TRBV29-1; j_gene: TRBJ2-2; CDR3aa: SVVVADTGELF
len: 13; v_gene: TRBV28; j_gene: TRBJ1-3; CDR3aa: ASSLQGAGGNTIY
len: 11; v_gene: TRBV4-3; j_gene: TRBJ2-7; CDR3aa: ASSRDLFYEQY
len: 11; v_gene: TRBV6-5; j_gene: TRBJ2-5; CDR3aa: ASSSGRGETQY
len: 12; v_gene: TRBV5-1; j_gene: TRBJ2-3; CDR3aa: ASAPAGGKDTQY
len: 14; v_gene: TRBV15; j_gene: TRBJ2-5; CDR3aa: ATSRDAGGGSETQY
len: 12; v_gene: TRBV10-2; j_gene: TRBJ2-3; CDR3aa: ASGEKRSTDTQY
len: 13; v_gene: TRBV18; j_gene: TRBJ1-1; CDR3aa: ASSPPITGGTEAF
len: 15; v_gene: TRBV28; j_gene: TRBJ1-5; CDR3aa: ASSLTGWDSRLQPQH
len: 10; v_gene: TRBV28; j_gene: TRBJ1-2; CDR3aa: ASSLAGYGYT
len: 14; v_gene: TRBV11-3; j_gene: TRBJ2-5; CDR3aa: ASSLGTSGGEETQY
len: 16; v_gene: TRBV2; j_gene: TRBJ2-1; CDR3aa: ASSERASGGAGYNEQF
len: 12; v_gene: TRBV7-2; j_gene: TRBJ1-5; CDR3aa: ASSLLGPDQPQH
len: 13; v_gene: TRBV5-3; j_gene: TRBJ2-3; CDR3aa: ARSPLAGSTDTQY
len: 12; v_gene: TRBV7-3; j_gene: TRBJ2-7; CDR3aa: ASSWTGGAYEQY
len: 12; v_gene: TRBV28; j_gene: TRBJ1-3; CDR3aa: ASFTGGSGNTIY
len: 14; v_gene: TRBV28; j_gene: TRBJ1-1; CDR3aa: ASRELPGRGGTEAF
len: 12; v_gene: TRBV5-4; j_gene: TRBJ1-1; CDR3aa: ASSLGRGDTEAF
len: 14; v_gene: TRBV7-9; j_gene: TRBJ2-3; CDR3aa: ASSLPSGGITDTQY
len: 12; v_gene: TRBV5-1; j_gene: TRBJ2-2; CDR3aa: ASSFGLASGELF
len: 11; v_gene: TRBV7-3; j_gene: TRBJ2-1; CDR3aa: ASSSRGPGEQF
len: 13; v_gene: TRBV19; j_gene: TRBJ2-1; CDR3aa: AAKGSGGARNEQF
len: 16; v_gene: TRBV13; j_gene: TRBJ1-2; CDR3aa: ASFRIRDRGIANYGYT
len: 14; v_gene: TRBV11-2; j_gene: TRBJ2-3; CDR3aa: ASGPASVGGPDTQY
len: 15; v_gene: TRBV15; j_gene: TRBJ2-1; CDR3aa: ATSTQPGLAGFNEQF
len: 14; v_gene: TRBV7-2; j_gene: TRBJ2-3; CDR3aa: ASSPSGGVGPDTQY
len: 13; v_gene: TRBV25-1; j_gene: TRBJ2-7; CDR3aa: ASSEYAGGSYEQY
len: 14; v_gene: TRBV5-1; j_gene: TRBJ1-1; CDR3aa: ASSLWPRDRGTEAF
len: 10; v_gene: TRBV2; j_gene: TRBJ1-2; CDR3aa: ASRRDTPGYT
len: 11; v_gene: TRBV7-2; j_gene: TRBJ2-5; CDR3aa: ASSPGGKETQY
len: 11; v_gene: TRBV2; j_gene: TRBJ1-4; CDR3aa: ATSGGSYEKLF
len: 12; v_gene: TRBV4-2; j_gene: TRBJ2-5; CDR3aa: ASSLAGGRETQY
len: 12; v_gene: TRBV28; j_gene: TRBJ1-1; CDR3aa: ASRGDRPNTEAF
len: 12; v_gene: TRBV15; j_gene: TRBJ1-1; CDR3aa: ATSRDRDSQEAF
len: 12; v_gene: TRBV7-2; j_gene: TRBJ1-5; CDR3aa: ASSLGHSDQPQH
len: 12; v_gene: TRBV7-3; j_gene: TRBJ1-5; CDR3aa: ASSARQLNQPQH
len: 11; v_gene: TRBV7-9; j_gene: -; CDR3aa: ASSPGRAYEQY
len: 16; v_gene: TRBV5-1; j_gene: TRBJ2-3; CDR3aa: ASSLGASGAFSTDTQY
len: 14; v_gene: TRBV4-1; j_gene: TRBJ2-3; CDR3aa: ASSPMLAGDVNTQY
len: 9; v_gene: TRBV6-5; j_gene: TRBJ1-2; CDR3aa: ASSRGGGYT
len: 12; v_gene: TRBV5-1; j_gene: TRBJ2-5; CDR3aa: ASSLALAEETQY
len: 15; v_gene: TRBV7-8; j_gene: TRBJ2-7; CDR3aa: ASSKQGQGSSTYEQY
len: 17; v_gene: TRBV7-8; j_gene: TRBJ2-6; CDR3aa: ASSLANRGQVGGANVLT
len: 12; v_gene: TRBV7-2; j_gene: TRBJ1-4; CDR3aa: ASRTGTGNEKLF